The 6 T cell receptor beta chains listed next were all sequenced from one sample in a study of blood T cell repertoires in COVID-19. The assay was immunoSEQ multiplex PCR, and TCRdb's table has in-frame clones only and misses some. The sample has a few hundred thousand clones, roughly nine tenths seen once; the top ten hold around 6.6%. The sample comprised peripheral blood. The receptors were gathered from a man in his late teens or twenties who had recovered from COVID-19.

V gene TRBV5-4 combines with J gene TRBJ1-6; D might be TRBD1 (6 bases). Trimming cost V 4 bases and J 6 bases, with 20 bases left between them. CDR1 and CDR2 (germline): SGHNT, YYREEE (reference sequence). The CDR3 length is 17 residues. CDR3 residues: CASSPDGQRRINSPLHF. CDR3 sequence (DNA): TGTGCCAGCAGCCCGGATGGACAGCGTCGAATTAATTCACCCCTCCACTTT.

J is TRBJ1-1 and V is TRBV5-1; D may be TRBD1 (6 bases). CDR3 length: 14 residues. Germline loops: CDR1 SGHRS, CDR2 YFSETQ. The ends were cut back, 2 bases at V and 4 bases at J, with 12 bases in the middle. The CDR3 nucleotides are TGCGCCAGCAGCTTAGGGGGGGCTGGCACTGAAGCTTTCTTT. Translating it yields CASSLGGAGTEAFF.

The CDR3 coding sequence is TGTGCCAGCAGGAGCACAGGACCTAATGAAAAACTGTTTTTT. Amino acids: CASRSTGPNEKLFF. The chain uses TRBV5-4 and TRBJ1-4, with D perhaps TRBD1 (5 bases). The CDR3 runs 14 residues. Germline values: CDR1 SGHNT, CDR2 YYREEE (reference sequence). V lost 5 bases and J 3 bases, leaving 11 bases between the germline ends.

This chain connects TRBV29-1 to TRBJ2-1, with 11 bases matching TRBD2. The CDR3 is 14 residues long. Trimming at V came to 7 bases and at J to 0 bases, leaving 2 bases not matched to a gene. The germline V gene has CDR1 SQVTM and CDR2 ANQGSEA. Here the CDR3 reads CSALAGVSYNEQFF. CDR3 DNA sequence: TGCAGCGCACTAGCGGGAGTCTCCTACAATGAGCAGTTCTTC.

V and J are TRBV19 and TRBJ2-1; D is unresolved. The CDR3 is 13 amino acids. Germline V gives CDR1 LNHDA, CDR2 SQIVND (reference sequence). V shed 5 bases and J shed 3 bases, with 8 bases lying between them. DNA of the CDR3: TGTGCCAGTAGTTCTATCGGCTACAATGAGCAGTTCTTC. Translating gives CASSSIGYNEQFF.

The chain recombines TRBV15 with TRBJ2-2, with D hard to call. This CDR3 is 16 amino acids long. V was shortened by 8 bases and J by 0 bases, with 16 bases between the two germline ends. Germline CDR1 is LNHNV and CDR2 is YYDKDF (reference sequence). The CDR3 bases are TGTGCCACCGCATTTTCCATGACAACGAACACCGGGGAGCTGTTTTTT. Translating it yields CATAFSMTTNTGELFF.